One T cell receptor (beta chain) is described in this entry. At one of its ends the junction is not consistent with the germline gene, which may arise from a read error. The CDR3 spans 18 residues. The germline V gene has CDR1 SGDLS and CDR2 YYNGEE. This sample is part of a study of blood T cell repertoires in COVID-19. Whole-study context: The analysed material was cDNA or gDNA that came from T cells, B-cell-depleted T cells, or PBMCs.

TCRdb's copy holds only in-frame clones and misses some; the assay was immunoSEQ multiplex PCR. The sample lists some 78,000 clones; around 89% were seen once. The V call is TRBV9, the J call TRBJ1-1, with D perhaps matching TRBD1 (5 bases). Sequencing used peripheral blood. The TCR originated in a man between 65 and 85 years old with active or convalescent COVID-19. The CDR3 loop reads CASSGTGWGSVMNTKAFF. The CDR3 coding sequence is TGTGCCAGCAGCGGAACCGGATGGGGCAGCGTTATGAACACTAAAGCTTTCTTT.